This T cell receptor (beta chain) was recovered during a study of blood T cell repertoires in COVID-19. Study at large: COVID-19 samples, acute and convalescent, were from the United States, Italy and Spain. PBMCs, B-cell-depleted T cells, or T cells were the source of the cDNA or gDNA that made up the material.

As originally analysed: Counts of nucleated cells, estimated from reference gene primer amplification, were obtained. TCRdb's copy holds only in-frame clones and misses some; the assay was immunoSEQ multiplex PCR. The V and J calls and clone size are taken from that table; D and trimming were inferred from the DNA. The sample has 210,000 or so clones, 70% to 80% seen once; the top ten hold roughly 14%. Germline-derived CDR1 and CDR2 are ENHRY and SYGVKD. J gave up 0 bases and V 4 bases, and 4 bases lay outside the gene matches. The CDR3 has 16 residues. The specimen was peripheral blood. The sequence came from a middle-aged man who had recovered from COVID-19. The gene calls are TRBV10-3 and TRBJ2-3, with 10 bases that match TRBD1. CDR3 bases: TGTGCCATCAGTGTTGGGACAGGGGCGAGCACAGATACGCAGTATTTT. As protein: CAISVGTGASTDTQYF.